This T cell receptor (beta chain) was captured by sequencing in a study of blood T cell repertoires in COVID-19. At the level of the study: PBMCs, B-cell-depleted T cells, or T cells provided the cDNA or gDNA that made up the material.

Some clones are missing from TCRdb's copy, which holds only in-frame ones; the method was immunoSEQ multiplex PCR. The sample records hundreds of thousands of clones, 90% being singletons. Clinical history as reported by participants underpinned cohort assignment. Trimming pared 3 bases from V and 5 bases from J, leaving 15 bases between. Germline CDR1 reads WNHNN; CDR2 reads SYGVQD (reference sequence). The CDR3 has 15 residues. The clonotype originates from a woman under 30 with acute COVID-19. The chain couples TRBV10-1 to TRBJ2-3; D unresolved. Sequenced material: PBMCs or T cells enriched from blood (not recorded which). This CDR3 reads CASSETLERRDTQYF. The CDR3 nucleotides are TGCGCCAGCAGTGAAACCCTGGAGAGAAGAGATACGCAGTATTTT.